The 30 T cell receptor beta chains in this list originate from one sample, sequenced in a study of cytomegalovirus exposure and HLA in healthy donors. Data came from immunoSEQ multiplex PCR; TCRdb stores just in-frame clones and leaves some out. The sample carries fewer than 200,000 clones, roughly 90% recorded once. Sequences were obtained from PBMCs. The receptors were gathered from a woman aged 25 to 39 in good health and CMV-seronegative.

This rearrangement joins TRBV19 to TRBJ2-7; TRBD1 aligns across 8 bases. V dropped 10 bases and J dropped 0; count of bases not matched to a gene: 5. CDR3 length equals 13 residues. Germline values: CDR1 LNHDA, CDR2 SQIVND (reference sequence). CDR3 coding DNA: TGTGCCACCGGGACAGGAAACTCCTACGAGCAGTACTTC. Its protein is CATGTGNSYEQYF.

A few counts support this clone. The rearrangement joins TRBV9 to TRBJ2-2, with D perhaps TRBD2 (6 bases). This CDR3 region has 15 residues. Trimming pared 0 bases from V and 3 bases from J, leaving 9 bases between. CDR1 is SGDLS, CDR2 YYNGEE, per germline. CDR3 amino acids: CASSVDGGYTGELFF. CDR3 in DNA: TGTGCCAGCAGCGTAGACGGGGGTTACACCGGGGAGCTGTTTTTT.

The chain joins TRBV6-1 to TRBJ1-5, with 7 bases aligning to TRBD1. CDR1 is MNHNS and CDR2 is SASEGT in the germline V gene. V was pared by 6 bases and J by 3 bases, with 8 bases of the junction left unmatched. This CDR3 is built from 15 residues. CDR3 sequence (DNA): TGTGCCAGCAGGACTGGACAGGTTCCCAATCAGCCCCAGCATTTT. It translates to CASRTGQVPNQPQHF.

This clone was counted a few times. The chain joins TRBV6-6 to TRBJ1-4; D unresolved. The CDR3 consists of 15 residues. The ends were cut back, 1 base at V and 0 bases at J, with 6 bases in the middle. CDR1 is MNHNY and CDR2 is SVGAGI in the germline V gene (reference sequence). As DNA, the CDR3 is TGTGCCAGCAGTTACTTGGAGACAACTAATGAAAAACTGTTTTTT. Residues: CASSYLETTNEKLFF.

The chain has TRBV5-6 and TRBJ2-7; 9 nucleotides agree with TRBD1. Germline trimming cut 2 bases from V and 6 bases from J; bases unmatched to any gene: 6. The CDR3 runs 14 residues. CDR1 and CDR2 (germline): SGHDT, YYEEEE. The CDR3 here is CASSLGTGIAEQYF. In nucleotides, the CDR3 is TGTGCCAGCAGCTTAGGGACAGGGATCGCCGAGCAGTACTTC.

V is TRBV2 and J is TRBJ1-6; tentatively, D is TRBD1 (5 bases). In germline, CDR1 is SNHLY, CDR2 FYNNEI. V was clipped by 1 base and J by 2 bases, with 9 bases between them. There are 16 residues in the CDR3. Here the CDR3 DNA reads TGTGCCAGCAGTGAAGACGGGGGACCCTATAATTCACCCCTCCACTTT. Translation: CASSEDGGPYNSPLHF.

V usage is TRBV28 and J usage is TRBJ2-7; D possibly corresponds to TRBD2 (6 bases). Germline V gene data show CDR1 as MDHEN and CDR2 as SYDVKM. The CDR3 spans 14 residues. Trimming took 5 bases from V and 6 from J, leaving 17 bases between them. The CDR3 nucleotides read TGTGCCAGCAGTCTTAGCGGCCTTTTTGGCGAGCAGTACTTC. It codes for CASSLSGLFGEQYF.

The chain is built from TRBV4-2 and TRBJ2-1, with D hard to call. The CDR3 is 13 residues long. CDR1 is LGHNA and CDR2 is YNFKEQ in the germline V gene. The germline V and J ends were trimmed by 0 bases and 8 bases, with 8 bases remaining between them. DNA for the CDR3: TGTGCCAGCAGCCAAGATCCGAGAGATGAGCAGTTCTTC. Protein: CASSQDPRDEQFF.

The chain uses TRBV5-1 and TRBJ2-3, with a possible D match to TRBD2 (5 bases). CDR1 and CDR2 from the germline V gene are SGHRS and YFSETQ. The CDR3 runs to 13 residues. V was clipped by 0 bases and J by 5 bases, with 7 bases between them. CDR3 sequence: CASSLASLDTQYF. The CDR3 nucleotides read TGCGCCAGCAGCTTGGCTAGCTTAGATACGCAGTATTTT.

V and J are TRBV23-1 and TRBJ2-5; a weak D match, TRBD2 (6 bases). TRBV23-1 is an open reading frame, and its role is uncertain. The CDR3 consists of 14 residues. V shed 6 bases and J shed 4 bases, with 15 bases lying between them. The CDR3 DNA sequence: TGCGCCAGCAGACTTCCGTCGGAGGGAGAGACCCAGTACTTC. Translation: CASRLPSEGETQYF.

The chain recombines TRBV28 with TRBJ2-7; 11 bases match TRBD2. The CDR3 is 17 amino acids. The V gene's germline CDR1 is MDHEN and CDR2 SYDVKM. V gave up 7 bases and J gave up 5 bases; unmatched junction bases: 16. The CDR3 reads CASTHLLASGRTHEQYF. The DNA for the CDR3 is TGTGCCAGCACCCACCTTCTAGCTAGCGGGAGGACCCACGAGCAGTACTTC.

This sequence joins TRBV7-8 and TRBJ2-2, with D possibly being TRBD1 or TRBD2 (6 bases each). This CDR3 has 16 residues. V lost 7 bases and J lost 4, with 19 bases in between. CDR1 is SGHVS and CDR2 is FQNEAQ in the germline V gene. Written as DNA, the CDR3 is TGTGCCAGCAACGTACCCCGGGGGCCGAGCACCGGGGAGCTGTTTTTT. This translates into CASNVPRGPSTGELFF.

This clone has only a few counts. The chain joins TRBV10-3 to TRBJ2-7; no definite D call. Germline CDR1 and CDR2: ENHRY and SYGVKD. The germline V and J ends were trimmed by 0 bases and 7 bases, with 10 bases remaining between them. CDR3 length: 13 residues. CDR3 sequence reads: CAISESSVREQYF. The CDR3 DNA reads TGTGCCATCAGTGAGTCGAGTGTGCGAGAGCAGTACTTC.

The chain combines TRBV4-3 with TRBJ1-4, with no clear D. Trimming removed 0 bases at V and 7 bases at J, with 12 bases between. Germline assignment: CDR1 LGHNA and CDR2 YSLEER. The CDR3 is made up of 15 amino acids. The CDR3 is CASSQDLRVGEKLFF. The CDR3 DNA reads as TGCGCCAGCAGCCAAGATTTGCGGGTTGGTGAAAAACTGTTTTTT.

The chain has TRBV7-9 and TRBJ2-7; D gene unclear. Germline V gene data show CDR1 as SEHNR and CDR2 as FQNEAQ (reference sequence). Deletions cut 3 bases from V and 6 bases from J, with 9 bases between. The CDR3 has 12 residues. Written as DNA, the CDR3 is TGTGCCAGCAGCTTTAGGACGGCCGAGCAGTACTTC. Translating gives CASSFRTAEQYF.

The chain is built from TRBV5-4 and TRBJ2-3; D might be TRBD1 or TRBD2, each matching 5 bases. Trimming took off 4 bases at V and 6 bases at J, with 15 bases between the two ends. This CDR3 region has 14 residues. CDR1 SGHNT and CDR2 YYREEE come from the germline V gene (reference sequence). DNA of the CDR3: TGTGCCAGCAGCCACTCGGGGCCCCGGGATACGCAGTATTTT. It translates to CASSHSGPRDTQYF.

V is TRBV6-5 and J is TRBJ1-2; D unclear. V gave up 0 bases and J gave up 6 bases, with 11 bases separating them. The CDR3 length is 14 residues. Per the germline V gene, CDR1 is MNHEY and CDR2 is SVGAGI. The CDR3 DNA is TGTGCCAGCAGTTACTCGATGGAGTTCGATGGCTACACCTTC. Its protein is CASSYSMEFDGYTF.

V and J are TRBV15 and TRBJ1-4; D is possibly TRBD1 (5 bases). V was pared by 1 base and J by 8 bases, with 11 bases between. Germline values: CDR1 LNHNV, CDR2 YYDKDF (reference sequence). The CDR3 is 14 amino acids. CDR3 residues: CATSRAIEGEKLFF. CDR3 bases: TGTGCCACCAGCAGAGCGATAGAGGGGGAAAAACTGTTTTTT. The whole variable domain, remainder taken from reference TRBV15 and TRBJ1-4, is DAMVIQNPRYQVTQFGKPVTLSCSQTLNHNVMYWYQQKSSQAPKLLFHYYDKDFNNEADTPDNFQSRRPNTSFCFLDIRSPGLGDTAMYLCATSRAIEGEKLFFGSGTQLSVL.

The CDR3 loop is CASSETGRNQPQHF. The CDR3 coding sequence is TGTGCCAGCAGCGAAACAGGGCGCAATCAGCCCCAGCATTTT. This chain links TRBV7-9 with TRBJ1-5; TRBD1 is a possible D gene (6 bases). V was cut by 5 bases and J by 2 bases, with 10 bases left in between. Germline values: CDR1 SEHNR, CDR2 FQNEAQ (reference sequence). The CDR3 has 14 amino acids.

V usage is TRBV5-1 and J usage is TRBJ2-7, with D perhaps TRBD1 (5 bases). Trimming took off 1 base at V and 0 bases at J, with 11 bases between the two ends. The germline gives CDR1 SGHRS, CDR2 YFSETQ. This CDR3 contains 15 residues. The CDR3 DNA is TGCGCCAGCAGCTTGCAAGGGGCGACCTCCTACGAGCAGTACTTC. Translated: CASSLQGATSYEQYF.

The chain uses TRBV2 and TRBJ2-7; 8 bases map to TRBD1. The trim removed 6 bases at V and 6 bases at J, leaving 10 bases unmatched. The germline V gene encodes CDR1 SNHLY and CDR2 FYNNEI. The CDR3 sequence is 14 residues long. CDR3 amino acids: CASRGRTGRSEQYF. The CDR3 DNA sequence: TGTGCCAGCAGAGGTCGGACAGGGAGGAGCGAGCAGTACTTC.

V and J are TRBV6-5 and TRBJ2-1, with D uncertain. The CDR3 runs to 11 residues. CDR1 and CDR2 from the germline V gene are MNHEY and SVGAGI. V was cut by 5 bases and J by 4 bases, with 3 bases left in between. The CDR3 DNA reads as TGTGCCAGCAGTACTTACAATGAGCAGTTCTTC. Protein sequence: CASSTYNEQFF.

V and J are TRBV7-9 and TRBJ2-5; 7 bases fit TRBD2. V lost 4 bases and J lost 5; bases outside the gene matches: 13. CDR1 and CDR2 (germline): SEHNR, FQNEAQ (reference sequence). The CDR3 covers 16 residues. The CDR3 DNA follows: TGTGCCAGCAGCTCCCGAGCGGCGGGAGACCGGGAGACCCAGTACTTC. This translates into CASSSRAAGDRETQYF.

This clone was seen just once. In DNA form, the CDR3 reads TGTGCCAGCAGCGCACGACAGGGGGATTACAATGAGCAGTTCTTC. Translation: CASSARQGDYNEQFF. The chain joins TRBV7-6 to TRBJ2-1, with 9 bases aligning to TRBD1. With 5 bases clipped from V and 4 bases from J, the junction kept 6 bases outside the gene matches. The CDR3 consists of 15 residues. CDR1 and CDR2 from the germline V gene are SGHVS and FNYEAQ.

The chain uses TRBV9 and TRBJ2-3, with 7 bases lining up with TRBD2. The CDR3 is made up of 16 amino acids. J was trimmed by 5 bases and V by 1 base; bases with no gene match: 10. Germline values: CDR1 SGDLS, CDR2 YYNGEE. CDR3 coding DNA: TGTGCCAGCAGCGTATATCGGGGGGAGAGTGTAGATACGCAGTATTTT. Amino acids: CASSVYRGESVDTQYF.

The V gene is TRBV29-1, the J gene TRBJ2-7, with a tentative D call TRBD1 (5 bases). This CDR3 has 12 amino acids. Trimming shortened V by 4 bases and J by 7 bases, and 14 bases separated the two germline ends. Germline values: CDR1 SQVTM, CDR2 ANQGSEA. CDR3 nucleotides: TGCAGCGTTGGAAAGGGGTCCGGTGAGCAGTACTTC. This translates into CSVGKGSGEQYF.

V usage is TRBV19 and J usage is TRBJ1-5; D perhaps matches TRBD1 (5 bases). The CDR3 extends over 14 amino acids. In germline, CDR1 is LNHDA, CDR2 SQIVND (reference sequence). V was shortened by 2 bases and J by 5 bases, with 10 bases between the two germline ends. CDR3 sequence reads: CASSITGHYQPQHF. CDR3 in DNA: TGTGCCAGTAGTATAACAGGTCATTATCAGCCCCAGCATTTT.

The V gene is TRBV6-1, the J gene TRBJ1-5, with D uncertain. Germline CDR1 MNHNS, CDR2 SASEGT. This CDR3 region has 14 residues. V dropped 2 bases and J dropped 0 bases, with 5 bases sitting between them. The CDR3 DNA reads TGTGCCAGCAGTGAAATTCTTAGCAATCAGCCCCAGCATTTT. It encodes CASSEILSNQPQHF.

The chain recombines TRBV5-1 with TRBJ2-5; 8 bases line up with TRBD1. CDR1 is SGHRS, CDR2 YFSETQ, per germline. Unmatched junction bases numbered 7, after V lost 4 bases and J lost 5 bases. The CDR3 has 14 residues. The CDR3 loop reads CASSPGQGVETQYF. CDR3 sequence (DNA): TGCGCCAGCAGCCCAGGACAGGGTGTTGAGACCCAGTACTTC.

The rearrangement links TRBV7-3 to TRBJ2-1, with 7 bases identical to TRBD1. This CDR3 has 15 amino acids. The germline V gene has CDR1 SGHTA and CDR2 FQGTGA. Trimming cost V 2 bases and J 3 bases; bases outside gene matches: 4. The CDR3 nucleotides read TGTGCCAGCAGCTTAGCCGGGACAGTCTACAATGAGCAGTTCTTC. The encoded protein is CASSLAGTVYNEQFF. The complete variable domain, with remaining parts taken from reference TRBV7-3 and TRBJ2-1, reads GAGVSQTPSNKVTEKGKYVELRCDPISGHTALYWYRQSLGQGPEFLIYFQGTGAADDSGLPNDRFFAVRPEGSVSTLKIQRTERGDSAVYLCASSLAGTVYNEQFFGPGTRLTVL.